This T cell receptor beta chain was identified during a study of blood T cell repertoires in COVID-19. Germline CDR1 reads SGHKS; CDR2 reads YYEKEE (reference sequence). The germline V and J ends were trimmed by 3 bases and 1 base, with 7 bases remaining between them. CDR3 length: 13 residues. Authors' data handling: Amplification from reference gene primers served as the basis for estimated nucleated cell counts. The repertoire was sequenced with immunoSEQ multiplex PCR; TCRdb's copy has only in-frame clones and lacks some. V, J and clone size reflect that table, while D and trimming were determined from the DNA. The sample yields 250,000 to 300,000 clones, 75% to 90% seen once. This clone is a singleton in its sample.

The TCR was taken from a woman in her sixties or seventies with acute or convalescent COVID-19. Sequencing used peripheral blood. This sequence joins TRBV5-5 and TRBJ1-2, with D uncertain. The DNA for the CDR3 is TGTGCCAGCAGCTATGACATTAACTATGGCTACACCTTC. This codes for CASSYDINYGYTF.